The 31 T cell receptor beta chains below were found in one sample sequenced in a study of CD8 T cells in Susac syndrome. Reverse transcription of roughly 0.5 to 1 ug RNA was carried out with random hexamers. TCRdb re-called the immunoSEQ multiplex PCR reads through MiXCR, storing one row per CDR3 protein. The repertoire includes roughly 130,000 distinct CDR3 sequences, 85% to 95% of them detected once, and 0.11% sits in the top ten. The sample consisted of CD4+ T cells from PBMCs. These receptors originate from a human donor with multiple sclerosis.

The chain has TRBV29-1 and TRBJ2-3; 7 bases fit TRBD1. Trimming at V came to 6 bases and at J to 1 base, leaving 10 bases not matched to a gene. The CDR3 spans 15 residues. CDR1 is SQVTM, CDR2 ANQGSEA, per germline. CDR3 nucleotide sequence: TGCAGCGTGTCCCTCGGGCAGGGGGGCACAGATACGCAGTATTTT. This gives the protein CSVSLGQGGTDTQYF.

The chain recombines TRBV6-2 or TRBV6-3 with TRBJ2-3, with D possibly being TRBD1 (5 bases). Looked up from germline, CDR1 is MNHEY and CDR2 is SVGEGT. The CDR3 spans 13 residues. Trimming took off 11 bases at V and 0 bases at J, with 12 bases between the two ends. The CDR3 DNA reads TGTGCCTGCACCACAGGCAGCACAGATACGCAGTATTTT. Encoded protein: CACTTGSTDTQYF.

This clonotype has a single count. This chain connects TRBV7-6 to TRBJ1-5, with a weak D call TRBD1 (5 bases). This CDR3 contains 16 residues. The V and J ends lost 0 bases and 1 base respectively, with 10 bases between them. Germline assignment: CDR1 SGHVS and CDR2 FNYEAQ. The CDR3 here is CASSLARGGSNQPQHF. DNA of the CDR3: TGTGCCAGCAGCTTAGCGAGGGGAGGGAGCAATCAGCCCCAGCATTTT.

The V and J genes are TRBV6-6 and TRBJ1-1, with D hard to call. The germline V gene encodes CDR1 MNHNY and CDR2 SVGAGI (reference sequence). The V gene lost 6 bases and the J gene lost 4 bases, with 6 bases spanning the gap. CDR3 size: 11 residues. CDR3 nucleotide sequence: TGTGCCAGCAGAGGTGTCACTGAAGCTTTCTTT. Translating gives CASRGVTEAFF.

The gene calls are TRBV20-1 and TRBJ1-6, with 7 bases matching TRBD1. With V trimmed by 4 bases and J by 8 bases, 14 bases remained unmatched. Germline V gives CDR1 DFQATT, CDR2 SNEGSKA (reference sequence). CDR3 length: 16 residues. CDR3 protein: CSATPGGGDRHSPLHF. In DNA, the CDR3 is TGCAGTGCTACCCCGGGAGGGGGCGACAGGCATTCACCCCTCCACTTT.

CDR3: CSALESSAKNIQYF. The CDR3 DNA reads TGCAGCGCCCTGGAATCCTCAGCCAAAAACATTCAGTACTTC. The V gene is TRBV29-1, the J gene TRBJ2-4, with unresolved D. This CDR3 contains 14 residues. Between the trimmed V and J ends, which lost 7 bases and 0 bases, there was a span of 13 bases. The germline CDR1 and CDR2 sequences are SQVTM and ANQGSEA.

The CDR3 coding sequence is TGTGCCAGCAGTTTGAATATGAATAGCAATCAGCCCCAGCATTTT. Translation: CASSLNMNSNQPQHF. The chain has TRBV27 and TRBJ1-5; no clear D gene. V lost 3 bases and J 0 bases, leaving 9 bases between the germline ends. This CDR3 contains 15 residues. Germline-derived CDR1 and CDR2 are MNHEY and SMNVEV (reference sequence).

V gene TRBV6-5 combines with J gene TRBJ1-1; D remains ambiguous. Germline CDR1 and CDR2: MNHEY and SVGAGI. Trimming removed 6 bases at V and 1 base at J, with 15 bases between. CDR3 length equals 15 residues. CDR3 in amino acids: CASRPSRDGNTEAFF. The CDR3 coding sequence is TGTGCCAGCAGACCCTCGCGCGACGGGAACACTGAAGCTTTCTTT.

The chain employs TRBV7-9 and TRBJ2-5, with TRBD2 as a possible D gene (6 bases). This CDR3 has 15 residues. Germline CDR1 SEHNR, CDR2 FQNEAQ (reference sequence). With 1 base removed from V and 4 bases from J, the gap between germline ends came to 13 bases. This CDR3 reads CASSLDGGGGETQYF. In DNA form, the CDR3 reads TGTGCCAGCAGCTTAGATGGTGGGGGAGGAGAGACCCAGTACTTC.

The CDR3 spells CSAPTGSGTTQFF. The CDR3 nucleotides are TGCAGTGCCCCCACGGGTAGCGGGACGACGCAGTTCTTC. The chain has TRBV20-1 and TRBJ2-1, with 8 bases fitting TRBD2. In germline, CDR1 is DFQATT, CDR2 SNEGSKA (reference sequence). The CDR3 loop spans 13 amino acids. Trimming took 6 bases from V and 12 from J; bases not matched to a gene: 13.

This clonotype was picked up one time. This chain connects TRBV3-1 to TRBJ2-2; 11 positions match TRBD2. In germline, CDR1 is LGHDT, CDR2 YNNKEL (reference sequence). This CDR3 is built from 16 residues. Trimming cost V 2 bases and J 5 bases; bases outside gene matches: 4. CDR3 bases: TGTGCCAGCAGCCAACTAGCGGGAGGATCTACCGGGGAGCTGTTTTTT. This encodes CASSQLAGGSTGELFF.

The genes are TRBV5-1 and TRBJ2-7; 9 bases fit TRBD1. Trimming took 4 bases from V and 5 from J; bases not matched to a gene: 10. The CDR3 runs to 15 residues. CDR1 SGHRS and CDR2 YFSETQ come from the germline V gene. CDR3 nucleotides: TGCGCCAGCAGCAACGGTTGGACAGGGGCGGACGAGCAGTACTTC. It codes for CASSNGWTGADEQYF.

The rearrangement joins TRBV5-1 to TRBJ2-3; D might be TRBD1 or TRBD2, each matching 5 bases. This CDR3 has 15 amino acids. Trimming left V 1 base short and J 2 bases short, with 11 bases between. The germline CDR1 and CDR2 sequences are SGHRS and YFSETQ. CDR3 loop: CASSLRGLLTDTQYF. CDR3 coding DNA: TGCGCCAGCAGCTTGCGGGGCCTACTCACAGATACGCAGTATTTT.

This chain uses TRBV5-1 with TRBJ2-3, with 8 nucleotides matching TRBD2. The CDR3 spans 15 residues. Germline loops: CDR1 SGHRS, CDR2 YFSETQ. After removal of 2 bases from V and 1 base from J, the junction contained 3 bases not matched to a gene. CDR3 sequence reads: CASSFSGSGTDTQYF. The DNA of the CDR3 is TGCGCCAGCAGCTTCAGCGGGAGTGGCACAGATACGCAGTATTTT.

The chain links TRBV6-6 to TRBJ2-7; D perhaps matches TRBD1 (5 bases). Looked up from germline, CDR1 is MNHNY and CDR2 is SVGAGI (reference sequence). The CDR3 has 15 residues. With 7 bases removed from V and 0 bases from J, the gap between germline ends came to 16 bases. CDR3 DNA sequence: TGTGCCAGCACCCCGTCCCAGGGAATCTCCTACGAGCAGTACTTC. This sequence encodes CASTPSQGISYEQYF.

CDR3 amino acids: CATNQGAGNQPQHF. DNA for the CDR3: TGTGCCACCAATCAGGGGGCCGGCAATCAGCCCCAGCATTTT. This rearrangement joins TRBV10-3 to TRBJ1-5; TRBD1 matches 8 bases. V shed 10 bases and J 2 bases; nucleotides not matched to a gene: 7. The CDR3 has 14 amino acids. Looked up from germline, CDR1 is ENHRY and CDR2 is SYGVKD.

The chain links TRBV9 to TRBJ1-2, with D unresolved. V was trimmed by 3 bases and J by 5 bases, leaving 14 bases between them. CDR1 and CDR2 (germline): SGDLS, YYNGEE. The CDR3 length is 14 residues. CDR3 DNA sequence: TGTGCCAGCAGCGCCCCGGGGTCGCGGTATGGCTACACCTTC. Translation gives CASSAPGSRYGYTF.

The V and J genes are TRBV20-1 and TRBJ2-5; TRBD2 aligns across 10 bases. Looked up from germline, CDR1 is DFQATT and CDR2 is SNEGSKA (reference sequence). The J segment lost 5 bases and the V segment lost 2 bases, leaving 8 bases of the junction unmatched. CDR3 length: 15 residues. CDR3 nucleotides: TGCAGTGCTAGATTAGGACTAGCGGCTTCTGAGACCCAGTACTTC. This sequence encodes CSARLGLAASETQYF.

This chain links TRBV5-4 with TRBJ2-3, with 9 positions matching TRBD1. The CDR3 covers 16 residues. The ends lost 1 base at V and 1 base at J; junction bases unmatched: 4. Germline CDR1 reads SGHNT; CDR2 reads YYREEE (reference sequence). Here the CDR3 reads CASSLITGGGTDTQYF. CDR3 DNA sequence: TGTGCCAGCAGCTTGATTACAGGGGGCGGCACAGATACGCAGTATTTT.

CDR3 DNA sequence: TGTGCCAGCAGCAACAAAGGCTATAATCAGCCCCAGCATTTT. Residues: CASSNKGYNQPQHF. This chain uses TRBV12-3 or TRBV12-4 with TRBJ1-5; D is unresolved. The V end lost 6 bases, the J end lost 4 bases, and 13 bases lay between the germline ends. The CDR3 is 14 residues long.

V gene TRBV28 combines with J gene TRBJ2-6; no reliable D call. Germline values: CDR1 MDHEN, CDR2 SYDVKM. The CDR3 spans 14 residues. V was shortened by 5 bases and J by 4 bases, with 9 bases between the two germline ends. As DNA, the CDR3 is TGTGCCAGCAGTCGCTCGGGCGGGGCCAACGTCCTGACTTTC. Protein sequence: CASSRSGGANVLTF.

CDR3 bases: TGCAGCGTTGAAGATCAACAGGGAAGCAGCGAGCAGTACTTC. Translation gives CSVEDQQGSSEQYF. V is TRBV29-1 and J is TRBJ2-7, with D perhaps matching TRBD1 (6 bases). V lost 0 bases and J lost 6, with 15 bases in between. Germline V lookup: CDR1 SQVTM, CDR2 ANQGSEA. There are 14 residues in the CDR3.

CDR3 nucleotides: TGTGCCTGGAGTTCGAAGGGTACCGGGGGGCCCCAGCATTTT. Translation: CAWSSKGTGGPQHF. The chain links TRBV30 to TRBJ1-5; TRBD1 might be the D (5 bases). Per germline, CDR1 GTSNPN and CDR2 SVGIG (reference sequence). CDR3 size: 14 residues. V was clipped by 2 bases and J by 9 bases, with 17 bases between them. Using reference TRBV30 and TRBJ1-5 for the parts outside the CDR3, the full variable domain is SQTIHQWPATLVQPVGSPLSLECTVEGTSNPNLYWYRQAAGRGLQLLFYSVGIGQISSEVPQNLSASRPQDRQFILSSKKLLLSDSGFYLCAWSSKGTGGPQHFGDGTRLSIL.

This rearrangement joins TRBV15 to TRBJ2-1; D is perhaps TRBD1 (5 bases). This CDR3 comprises 14 residues. Germline loops: CDR1 LNHNV, CDR2 YYDKDF (reference sequence). V lost 0 bases to trimming and J lost 6 bases, with 9 bases between them. In DNA form, the CDR3 reads TGTGCCACCAGCAGAGAGACAGCGCTCAATGAGCAGTTCTTC. It specifies CATSRETALNEQFF.

The J gene is TRBJ1-5, the V gene TRBV27; D gene uncertain. The CDR3 is 15 amino acids. CDR1 MNHEY and CDR2 SMNVEV come from the germline V gene (reference sequence). Trimming removed 2 bases from V and 3 bases from J, with 11 bases in between. In nucleotides, the CDR3 is TGTGCCAGCAGTTTACTCGGGGTTCTCAATCAGCCCCAGCATTTT. Translating gives CASSLLGVLNQPQHF.

This chain links TRBV20-1 with TRBJ1-5, with D possibly TRBD1 on 5 matching bases. V was cut by 5 bases and J by 3 bases, with 17 bases left in between. Germline V lookup: CDR1 DFQATT, CDR2 SNEGSKA (reference sequence). The CDR3 totals 15 residues. As DNA, the CDR3 is TGCAGTGCTTCCCCCGGGACCGGTGACAATCAGCCCCAGCATTTT. It is translated as CSASPGTGDNQPQHF.

V and J are TRBV5-4 and TRBJ2-4; 8 positions agree with TRBD2. The CDR3 totals 16 residues. After removal of 0 bases from V and 0 bases from J, the junction contained 2 bases not matched to a gene. Germline V gives CDR1 SGHNT, CDR2 YYREEE (reference sequence). This chain's CDR3 is CASSLGGRIAKNIQYF. The CDR3 DNA reads TGTGCCAGCAGCTTGGGCGGGAGGATAGCCAAAAACATTCAGTACTTC.

This clonotype occurred once. V usage is TRBV30 and J usage is TRBJ1-1; D gene ambiguous. Looked up from germline, CDR1 is GTSNPN and CDR2 is SVGIG (reference sequence). This CDR3 is 12 amino acids long. V was clipped by 1 base and J by 1 base, with 4 bases between them. CDR3 nucleotide sequence: TGTGCCTGGAGTGACGGGAACACTGAAGCTTTCTTT. The encoded protein is CAWSDGNTEAFF.

The chain joins TRBV6-1 to TRBJ2-5; possibly TRBD2 for D (6 bases). The CDR3 is 16 residues long. Deletions cut 6 bases from V and 2 bases from J, with 19 bases between. Germline CDR1 and CDR2: MNHNS and SASEGT. CDR3 in amino acids: CASSQPGRAGQETQYF. CDR3 nucleotide sequence: TGTGCCAGCAGCCAACCCGGCAGAGCGGGTCAAGAGACCCAGTACTTC.

The chain combines TRBV3-1 with TRBJ2-2; D gene unclear. There are 12 residues in the CDR3. V lost 1 base to trimming and J lost 7 bases, with 4 bases between them. Germline V gene data show CDR1 as LGHDT and CDR2 as YNNKEL (reference sequence). The CDR3 spells CASSQALGELFF. CDR3 DNA sequence: TGTGCCAGCAGCCAAGCCCTCGGGGAGCTGTTTTTT.

The rearrangement joins TRBV20-1 to TRBJ1-2, with 7 bases fitting TRBD1. The CDR3 totals 12 residues. Per germline, CDR1 DFQATT and CDR2 SNEGSKA (reference sequence). V shed 5 bases and J 6 bases; nucleotides not matched to a gene: 6. CDR3 amino acids: CSARKGADGYTF. In DNA form, the CDR3 reads TGCAGTGCTCGAAAGGGGGCGGATGGCTACACCTTC.